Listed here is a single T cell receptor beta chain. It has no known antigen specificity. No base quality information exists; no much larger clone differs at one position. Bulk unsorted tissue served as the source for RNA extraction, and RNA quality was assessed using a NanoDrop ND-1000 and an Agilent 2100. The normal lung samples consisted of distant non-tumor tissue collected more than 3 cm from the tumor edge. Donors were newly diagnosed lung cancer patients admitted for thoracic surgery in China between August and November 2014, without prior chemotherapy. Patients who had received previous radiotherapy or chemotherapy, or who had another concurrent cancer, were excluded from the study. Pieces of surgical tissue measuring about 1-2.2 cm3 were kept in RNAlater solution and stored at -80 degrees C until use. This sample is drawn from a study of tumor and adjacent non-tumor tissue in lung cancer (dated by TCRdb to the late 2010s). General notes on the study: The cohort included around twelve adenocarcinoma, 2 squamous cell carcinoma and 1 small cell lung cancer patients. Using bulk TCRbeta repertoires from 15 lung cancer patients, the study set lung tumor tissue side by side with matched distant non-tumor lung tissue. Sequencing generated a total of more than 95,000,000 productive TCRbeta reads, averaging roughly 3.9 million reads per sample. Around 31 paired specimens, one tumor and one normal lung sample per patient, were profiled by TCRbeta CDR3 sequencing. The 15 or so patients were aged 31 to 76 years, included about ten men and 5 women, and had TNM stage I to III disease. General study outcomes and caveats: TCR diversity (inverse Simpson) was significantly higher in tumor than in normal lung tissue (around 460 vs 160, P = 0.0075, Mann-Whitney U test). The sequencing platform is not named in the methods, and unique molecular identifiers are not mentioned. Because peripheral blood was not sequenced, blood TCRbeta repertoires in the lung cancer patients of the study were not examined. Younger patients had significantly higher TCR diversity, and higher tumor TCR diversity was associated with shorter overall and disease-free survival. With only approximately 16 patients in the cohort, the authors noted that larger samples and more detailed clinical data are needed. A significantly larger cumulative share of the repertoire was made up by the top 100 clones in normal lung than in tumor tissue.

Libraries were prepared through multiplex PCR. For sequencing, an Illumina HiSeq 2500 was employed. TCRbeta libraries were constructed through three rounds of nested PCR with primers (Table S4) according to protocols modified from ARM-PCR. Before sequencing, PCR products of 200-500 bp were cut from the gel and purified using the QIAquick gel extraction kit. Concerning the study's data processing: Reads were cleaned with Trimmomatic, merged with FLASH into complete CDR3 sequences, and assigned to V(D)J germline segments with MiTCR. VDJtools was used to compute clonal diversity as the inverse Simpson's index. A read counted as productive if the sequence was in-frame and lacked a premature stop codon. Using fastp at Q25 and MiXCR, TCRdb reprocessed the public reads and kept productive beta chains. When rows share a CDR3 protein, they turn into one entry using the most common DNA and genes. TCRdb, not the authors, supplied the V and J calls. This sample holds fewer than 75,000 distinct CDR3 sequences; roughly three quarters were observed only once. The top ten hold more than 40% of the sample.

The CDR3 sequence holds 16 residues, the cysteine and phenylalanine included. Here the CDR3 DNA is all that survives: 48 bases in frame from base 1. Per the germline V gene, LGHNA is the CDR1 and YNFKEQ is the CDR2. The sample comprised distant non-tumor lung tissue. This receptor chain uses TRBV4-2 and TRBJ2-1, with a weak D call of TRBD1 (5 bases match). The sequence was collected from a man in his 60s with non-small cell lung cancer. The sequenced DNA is TGTGGCAGTAGCCAAGAAGCATTAGCCTCAGGGAATGAGCAGTTCTTC. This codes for CGSSQEALASGNEQFF.